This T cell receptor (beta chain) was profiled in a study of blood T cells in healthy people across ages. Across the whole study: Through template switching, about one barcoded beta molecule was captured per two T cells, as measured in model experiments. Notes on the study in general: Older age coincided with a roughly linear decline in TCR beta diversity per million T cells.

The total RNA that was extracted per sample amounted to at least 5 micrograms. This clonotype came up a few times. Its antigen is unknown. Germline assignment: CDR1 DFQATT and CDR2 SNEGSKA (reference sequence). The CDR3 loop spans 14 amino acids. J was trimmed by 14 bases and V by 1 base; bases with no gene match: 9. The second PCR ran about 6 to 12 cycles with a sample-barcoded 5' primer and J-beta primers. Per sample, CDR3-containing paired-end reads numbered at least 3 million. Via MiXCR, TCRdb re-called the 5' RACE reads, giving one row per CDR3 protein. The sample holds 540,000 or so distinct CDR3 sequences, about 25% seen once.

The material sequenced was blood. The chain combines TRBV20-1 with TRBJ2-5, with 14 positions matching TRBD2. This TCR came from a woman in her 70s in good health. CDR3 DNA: TGCAGTGCTAGAGTGGGACTAGCGGGGGCTCACCTTTACTTC. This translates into CSARVGLAGAHLYF.